The 14 T cell receptor beta chains below were found in one sample sequenced in a study of low-dose radiotherapy and immunotherapy resistance in tumors. Alpha and beta chains were covered, as first-strand cDNA relied on TRAV- and TRBV-specific primers. For amplifying TCRs, the PCR ran for about 22 cycles with Phusion, which was used together with a constant-region primer and the adapter on the V primers. TCRdb re-analysed the reads in MiXCR, keeping a single row per CDR3 protein. Of more than 10,000 distinct CDR3 sequences in the sample, roughly 60% were seen once. These receptors were taken from a human donor with advanced metastatic prostate, ovarian, gallbladder or colorectal cancer (not recorded which). This table probably holds off-target reads from a library built for another chain.

V gene TRBV28 combines with J gene TRBJ1-6, with 11 bases identical to TRBD1. V gave up 7 bases and J gave up 10 bases; unmatched junction bases: 12. This CDR3 contains 16 residues. Germline assignment: CDR1 MDHEN and CDR2 SYDVKM. The CDR3 region has the DNA TGTGCCAGCAACACTCCGATAGGGACAGGGGGGTCACCCCTCCACTTT. Its translation is CASNTPIGTGGSPLHF.

V is TRBV7-2 and J is TRBJ2-5; possible D gene TRBD2, 6 bases. The CDR3 spans 18 residues. CDR1 is SGHTA, CDR2 FQGNSA, per germline. The V and J ends lost 4 bases and 1 base respectively, with 22 bases between them. The CDR3 is CASSSFEPGEAFQETQYF. CDR3 nucleotides: TGTGCCAGCAGCTCCTTCGAGCCGGGGGAAGCCTTCCAAGAGACCCAGTACTTC.

The sample holds a few counts of this clonotype. This chain links TRBV2 with TRBJ1-5; TRBD1 matches at 9 bases. The CDR3 covers 15 residues. Trimming removed 5 bases from V and 5 bases from J; junction bases left unmatched: 7. Germline V gene sequence: CDR1 SNHLY, CDR2 FYNNEI. The CDR3 DNA sequence: TGTGCCAGCAGTCTTACCGGGACAGGGTATCAGCCCCAGCATTTT. Amino acid sequence: CASSLTGTGYQPQHF.

J is TRBJ1-5 and V is TRBV20-1; tentatively, D is TRBD1 (6 bases). This CDR3 has 13 amino acids. Germline lookup yields CDR1 DFQATT and CDR2 SNEGSKA (reference sequence). Trimming stripped 7 bases from V and 1 base from J, with 11 bases between. CDR3 DNA: TGCAGTGTCGGGACATCAAGCAATCAGCCCCAGCATTTT. Its translation: CSVGTSSNQPQHF.

The rearrangement uses TRBV24-1 and TRBJ2-3; D possibly corresponds to TRBD2 (5 bases). V was cut by 5 bases and J by 2 bases, with 13 bases left in between. CDR3 length: 15 residues. CDR1 is KGHDR and CDR2 is SFDVKD in the germline V gene. The DNA of the CDR3 is TGTGCCACCAGTGCGACTACCGAGTTCACAGATACGCAGTATTTT. Translation gives CATSATTEFTDTQYF.

This sequence joins TRBV20-1 and TRBJ2-4, with 14 bases matching TRBD2. From germline, CDR1 is DFQATT and CDR2 SNEGSKA (reference sequence). The V segment lost 3 bases and the J segment 5 bases; nucleotides outside the gene matches: 6. The CDR3 is 16 residues long. In DNA, the CDR3 is TGCAGTGCTAGCGGGACTAGCGGGAGTGTTGAAAACATTCAGTACTTC. As protein: CSASGTSGSVENIQYF.

The J gene is TRBJ2-2, the V gene TRBV2, with D possibly being TRBD1 or TRBD2 (6 bases each). The CDR3 loop spans 17 amino acids. Germline V gene data show CDR1 as SNHLY and CDR2 as FYNNEI. The V and J ends lost 7 bases and 0 bases respectively, with 18 bases between them. CDR3 sequence (DNA): TGTGCCAGCACTCCACTGGTGGGGGGCTCGAACACCGGGGAGCTGTTTTTT. Translated, it gives CASTPLVGGSNTGELFF.

The chain has TRBV7-2 and TRBJ2-3; no clear D. Germline V gene sequence: CDR1 SGHTA, CDR2 FQGNSA. Trimming left V 5 bases short and J 2 bases short, with 8 bases between. This CDR3 region has 13 residues. The CDR3 DNA reads TGTGCCAGCAGCACCACTACCACAGATACGCAGTATTTT. This codes for CASSTTTTDTQYF.

V and J are TRBV19 and TRBJ1-2; 7 bases agree with TRBD1. CDR1 LNHDA and CDR2 SQIVND come from the germline V gene (reference sequence). The CDR3 has 16 residues. Trimming removed 9 bases from V and 3 bases from J; junction bases left unmatched: 16. CDR3: CASNRVGGAGDYGYTF. The DNA for the CDR3 is TGTGCCAGCAACAGGGTAGGGGGCGCCGGGGACTATGGCTACACCTTC.

This chain connects TRBV5-1 to TRBJ2-6, with D uncertain. Germline values: CDR1 SGHRS, CDR2 YFSETQ. Trimming shortened V by 0 bases and J by 1 base, and 8 bases separated the two germline ends. This CDR3 has 16 amino acids. CDR3 sequence: CASSLGVLSGANVLTF. In DNA, the CDR3 is TGCGCCAGCAGCTTGGGAGTCCTATCTGGGGCCAACGTCCTGACTTTC. Full variable domain (outside the CDR3, taken from reference TRBV5-1 and TRBJ2-6): KAGVTQTPRYLIKTRGQQVTLSCSPISGHRSVSWYQQTPGQGLQFLFEYFSETQRNKGNFPGRFSGRQFSNSRSEMNVSTLELGDSALYLCASSLGVLSGANVLTFGAGSRLTVL.

The chain combines TRBV5-1 with TRBJ1-4; possibly TRBD1 for D (6 bases). V gave up 2 bases and J gave up 5 bases, with 25 bases separating them. CDR3 length: 19 amino acids. CDR1 and CDR2 (germline): SGHRS, YFSETQ. CDR3 coding DNA: TGCGCCAGCAGCTTTTCCACAGGGTTCTTCGGTGCGGGGAATGAAAAACTGTTTTTT. Translated: CASSFSTGFFGAGNEKLFF.

The V gene is TRBV11-2, the J gene TRBJ1-5; TRBD1 matches 9 bases. Trimming removed 2 bases from V and 7 bases from J; junction bases left unmatched: 12. CDR1 is SGHAT and CDR2 is FQNNGV in the germline V gene. The CDR3 has 17 amino acids. The DNA of the CDR3 is TGTGCCAGCAGCTTAAAAGTAGACGGGACAGGGCGACAGCCCCAGCATTTT. This sequence encodes CASSLKVDGTGRQPQHF. Full variable domain (remainder filled in from reference TRBV11-2 and TRBJ1-5): EAGVAQSPRYKIIEKRQSVAFWCNPISGHATLYWYQQILGQGPKLLIQFQNNGVVDDSQLPKDRFSAERLKGVDSTLKIQPAKLEDSAVYLCASSLKVDGTGRQPQHFGDGTRLSIL.

J is TRBJ2-4 and V is TRBV28; TRBD2 aligns across 8 bases. The CDR3 totals 14 residues. Germline-derived CDR1 and CDR2 are MDHEN and SYDVKM. After removal of 6 bases from V and 8 bases from J, the junction contained 9 bases not matched to a gene. The DNA for the CDR3 is TGTGCCAGCAGCACAACCGGGACTAGGGACATTCAGTACTTC. It is translated as CASSTTGTRDIQYF.

The rearrangement uses TRBV12-3 or TRBV12-4 and TRBJ2-3; D is undetermined. This CDR3 is 15 amino acids long. Trimming stripped 7 bases from V and 1 base from J, with 15 bases between. CDR3 DNA: TGTGCCAGCATTATCTTACCCCGGGGCACAGATACGCAGTATTTT. Protein sequence: CASIILPRGTDTQYF.